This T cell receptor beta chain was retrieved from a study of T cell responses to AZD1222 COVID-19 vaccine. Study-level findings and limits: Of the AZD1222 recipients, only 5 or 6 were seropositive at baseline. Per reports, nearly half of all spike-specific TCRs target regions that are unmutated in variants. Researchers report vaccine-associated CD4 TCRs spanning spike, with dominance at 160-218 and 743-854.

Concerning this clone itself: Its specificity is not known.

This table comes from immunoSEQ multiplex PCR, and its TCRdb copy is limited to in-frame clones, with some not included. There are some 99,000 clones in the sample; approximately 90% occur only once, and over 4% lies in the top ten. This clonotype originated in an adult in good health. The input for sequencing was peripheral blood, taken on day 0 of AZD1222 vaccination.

The CDR3 is CASSPGTGGRGSPLHF. The CDR3 nucleotides are TGTGCCAGCAGCCCGGGGACAGGGGGCAGGGGTTCACCCCTCCACTTT. The chain has TRBV5-4 and TRBJ1-6; 12 nucleotides match TRBD1. This CDR3 has 16 amino acids. The V and J ends lost 4 bases and 9 bases, in that order; junction bases with no gene match: 8. In germline, CDR1 is SGHNT, CDR2 YYREEE (reference sequence).